The present T cell receptor beta chain was sequenced within a study of shared clonotypes between healthy human individuals. CDR1 is SGHRS and CDR2 is YFSETQ in the germline V gene. The V end lost 0 bases, the J end lost 6 bases, and 18 bases lay between the germline ends. The CDR3 loop spans 16 amino acids. The method was immunoSEQ multiplex PCR; TCRdb's version includes in-frame clones alone and lacks a portion of them. The repertoire holds 2 million to 2.5 million clones, with 93% as singletons. The chain links TRBV5-1 to TRBJ1-1, with D perhaps matching TRBD1 (6 bases). The source material was naive CD4+ T cells from PBMCs. Indicated subset: CD45RA+ positively selected. This TCR derives from a man aged 18 to 30 in good health. Some clones in this sample may be carry-over from other donors' samples. The CDR3 DNA is TGCGCCAGCAGCTTGGATTTCGGGGGCGGTTTGGCTGAAGCTTTCTTT. Translation: CASSLDFGGGLAEAFF.